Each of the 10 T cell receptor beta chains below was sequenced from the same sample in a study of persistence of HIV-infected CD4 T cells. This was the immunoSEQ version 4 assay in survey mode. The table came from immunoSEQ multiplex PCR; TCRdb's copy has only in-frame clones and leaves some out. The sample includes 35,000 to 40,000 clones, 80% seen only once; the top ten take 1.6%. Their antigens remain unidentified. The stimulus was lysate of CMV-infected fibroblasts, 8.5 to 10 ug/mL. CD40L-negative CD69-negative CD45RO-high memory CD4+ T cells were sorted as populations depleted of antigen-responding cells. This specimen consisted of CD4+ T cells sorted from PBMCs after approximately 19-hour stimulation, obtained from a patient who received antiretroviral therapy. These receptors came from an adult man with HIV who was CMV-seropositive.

The chain's CDR3 is CASSRGGPGGYTF. Written as DNA, the CDR3 is TGTGCCAGCAGCCGAGGGGGGCCGGGTGGCTACACCTTC. The genes are TRBV5-6 and TRBJ1-2; possible D gene TRBD1, 6 bases. V was pared by 4 bases and J by 7 bases, with 14 bases between. From germline, CDR1 is SGHDT and CDR2 YYEEEE. CDR3 length: 13 residues.

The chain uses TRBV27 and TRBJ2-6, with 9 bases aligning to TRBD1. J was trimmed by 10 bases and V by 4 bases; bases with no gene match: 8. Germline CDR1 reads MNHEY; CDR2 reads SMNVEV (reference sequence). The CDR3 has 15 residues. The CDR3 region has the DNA TGTGCCAGCAGTTCCCCGGGACAGGGAGTAAACGTCCTGACTTTC. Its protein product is CASSSPGQGVNVLTF.

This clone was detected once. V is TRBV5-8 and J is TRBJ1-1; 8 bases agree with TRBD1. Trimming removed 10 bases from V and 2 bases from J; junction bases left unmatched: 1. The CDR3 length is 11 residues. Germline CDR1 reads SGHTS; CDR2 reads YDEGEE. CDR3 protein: CAGQGNTEAFF. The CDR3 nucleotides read TGTGCCGGACAGGGAAACACTGAAGCTTTCTTT.

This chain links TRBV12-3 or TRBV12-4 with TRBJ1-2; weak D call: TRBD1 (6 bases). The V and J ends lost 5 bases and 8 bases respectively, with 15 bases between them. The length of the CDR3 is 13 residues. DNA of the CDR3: TGTGCCAGCAGTGTACCCCAGGGGACCGGCTACACCTTC. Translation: CASSVPQGTGYTF.

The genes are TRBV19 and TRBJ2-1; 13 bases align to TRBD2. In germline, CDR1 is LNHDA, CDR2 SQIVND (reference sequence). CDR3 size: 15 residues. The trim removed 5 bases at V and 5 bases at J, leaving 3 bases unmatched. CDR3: CASSVGLAGDNEQFF. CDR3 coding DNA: TGTGCCAGTAGTGTCGGACTAGCGGGGGACAATGAGCAGTTCTTC.

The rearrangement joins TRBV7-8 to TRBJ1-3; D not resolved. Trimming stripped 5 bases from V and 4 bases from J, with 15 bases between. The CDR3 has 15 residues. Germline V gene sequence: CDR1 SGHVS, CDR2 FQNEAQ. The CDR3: CASSPRLGSGNTIYF. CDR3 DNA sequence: TGTGCCAGCAGCCCTCGACTGGGGTCAGGAAACACCATATATTTT.

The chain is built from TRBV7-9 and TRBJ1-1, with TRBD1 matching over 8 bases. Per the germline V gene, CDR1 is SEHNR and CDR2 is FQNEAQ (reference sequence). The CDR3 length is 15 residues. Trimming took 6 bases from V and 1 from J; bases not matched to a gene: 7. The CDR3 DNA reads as TGTGCCAGCAGGACAGGGGCGCACCCGAACACTGAAGCTTTCTTT. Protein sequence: CASRTGAHPNTEAFF.

CDR3 in amino acids: CASSDDKIADTQYF. DNA for the CDR3: TGTGCCAGCAGTGATGACAAGATTGCAGATACGCAGTATTTT. The genes are TRBV2 and TRBJ2-3; D ambiguous. The ends were cut back, 3 bases at V and 4 bases at J, with 11 bases in the middle. CDR1 is SNHLY and CDR2 is FYNNEI in the germline V gene. The CDR3 has 14 residues.

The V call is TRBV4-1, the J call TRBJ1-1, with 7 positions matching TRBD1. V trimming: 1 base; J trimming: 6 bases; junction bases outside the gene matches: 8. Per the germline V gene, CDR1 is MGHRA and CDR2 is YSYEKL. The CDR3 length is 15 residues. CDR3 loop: CASSQGRQGGPEAFF. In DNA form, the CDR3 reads TGCGCCAGCAGCCAAGGACGACAGGGAGGTCCTGAAGCTTTCTTT.

The CDR3 sequence is CASSQDQSNQPQHF. DNA of the CDR3: TGTGCCAGCAGCCAAGACCAGTCCAATCAGCCCCAGCATTTT. The chain joins TRBV4-2 to TRBJ1-5; no clear D gene. The germline V gene encodes CDR1 LGHNA and CDR2 YNFKEQ. Trimming removed 0 bases at V and 3 bases at J, with 6 bases between. CDR3 length: 14 amino acids.